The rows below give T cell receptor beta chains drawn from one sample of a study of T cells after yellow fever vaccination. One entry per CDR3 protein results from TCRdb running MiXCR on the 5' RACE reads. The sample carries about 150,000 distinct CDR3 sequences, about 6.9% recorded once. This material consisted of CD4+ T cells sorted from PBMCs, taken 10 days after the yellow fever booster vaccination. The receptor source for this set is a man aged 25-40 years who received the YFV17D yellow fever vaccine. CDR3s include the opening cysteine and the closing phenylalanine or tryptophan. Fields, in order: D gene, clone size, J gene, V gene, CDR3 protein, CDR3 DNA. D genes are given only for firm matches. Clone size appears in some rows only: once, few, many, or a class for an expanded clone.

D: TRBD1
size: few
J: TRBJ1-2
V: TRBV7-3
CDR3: CASSLMRTGSGYTF
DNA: TGTGCCAGCAGCTTAATGAGGACAGGGAGTGGCTACACCTTC

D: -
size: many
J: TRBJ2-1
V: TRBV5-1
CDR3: CASSLFRESYNEQFF
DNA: TGCGCCAGCAGCTTGTTCCGGGAGTCCTACAATGAGCAGTTCTTC

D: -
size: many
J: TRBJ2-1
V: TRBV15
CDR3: CATSREGGYEQFF
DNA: TGTGCCACCAGCAGAGAGGGTGGATATGAGCAGTTCTTC

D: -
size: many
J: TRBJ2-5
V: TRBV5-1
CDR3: CASGRDIETQYF
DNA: TGCGCCAGCGGCCGGGACATAGAGACCCAGTACTTC

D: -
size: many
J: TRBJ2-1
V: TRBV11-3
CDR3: CASSISGSGNEQFF
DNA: TGTGCCAGCAGCATCAGCGGTAGCGGTAATGAGCAGTTCTTC

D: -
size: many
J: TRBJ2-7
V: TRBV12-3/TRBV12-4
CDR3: CASSLGPAYEQYF
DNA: TGTGCCAGCAGTTTAGGACCGGCCTACGAGCAGTACTTC

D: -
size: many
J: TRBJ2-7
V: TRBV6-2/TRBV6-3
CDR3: CASSYFSRGTYEQYF
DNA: TGTGCCAGCAGTTACTTTTCTAGGGGGACCTACGAGCAGTACTTC

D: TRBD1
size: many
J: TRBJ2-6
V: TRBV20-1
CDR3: CSARRDRISGANVLTF
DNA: TGCAGTGCTAGGAGGGACAGAATCTCTGGGGCCAACGTCCTGACTTTC

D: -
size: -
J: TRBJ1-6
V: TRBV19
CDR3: CASSILSDFNSPLHF
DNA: TGTGCCAGTAGTATATTGTCGGACTTTAATTCACCCCTCCACTTT

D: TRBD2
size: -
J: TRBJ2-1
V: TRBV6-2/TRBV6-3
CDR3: CASSSLSRTSGRLHNEQFF
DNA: TGTGCCAGCAGTTCCCTTTCCAGGACTAGCGGGAGGCTCCACAATGAGCAGTTCTTC

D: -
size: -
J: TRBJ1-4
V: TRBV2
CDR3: CASSFQGIAGEKLFF
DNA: TGTGCCAGCAGTTTCCAGGGAATAGCGGGTGAAAAACTGTTTTTT

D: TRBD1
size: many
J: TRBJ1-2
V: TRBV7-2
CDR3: CASSFLPGQGGYTF
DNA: TGTGCCAGCAGCTTTCTGCCGGGACAGGGCGGCTACACCTTC

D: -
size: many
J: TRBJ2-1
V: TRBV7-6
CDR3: CASTRGISGDEQFF
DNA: TGTGCCAGCACACGCGGGATCTCCGGGGATGAGCAGTTCTTC

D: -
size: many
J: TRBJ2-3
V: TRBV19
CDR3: CASSIVGSTDTQYF
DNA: TGTGCCAGTAGTATCGTGGGGAGCACAGATACGCAGTATTTT

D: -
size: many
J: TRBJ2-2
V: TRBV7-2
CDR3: CASSRRRAHTGELFF
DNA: TGTGCCAGCAGCCGGAGGAGGGCTCACACCGGGGAGCTGTTTTTT

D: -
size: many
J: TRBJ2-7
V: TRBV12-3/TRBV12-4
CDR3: CASSRPGTPYEQYF
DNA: TGTGCCAGCAGCCGACCCGGGACGCCATACGAGCAGTACTTC

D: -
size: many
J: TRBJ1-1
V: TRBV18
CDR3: CASSPGQGTEAFF
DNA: TGTGCCAGCTCACCAGGCCAGGGGACTGAAGCTTTCTTT

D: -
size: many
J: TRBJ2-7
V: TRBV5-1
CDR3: CASSYDLGTLLYEQYF
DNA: TGCGCCAGCAGCTACGACCTAGGGACCCTCCTCTACGAGCAGTACTTC